The clone carrying this T cell receptor beta chain was observed once. Its target is not known. Sequenced by immunoSEQ multiplex PCR; TCRdb stores in-frame clones only, minus some. The table shows approximately 300,000 clones, with around four fifths occurring only once. Germline V gives CDR1 MGHRA, CDR2 YSYEKL. The CDR3 sequence is 20 residues long. With 4 bases clipped from V and 0 bases from J, the junction kept 11 bases outside the gene matches. This entry comes from a study of Ad26.COV2.S vaccination and SARS-CoV-2 variants. Study-level information: In the study, Ad26.COV2.S was injected intramuscularly once, or twice 56 days apart. Points from the study as a whole: Analyses of TCR breadth and depth may have underestimated total T cell responses.

Sample treatment: some 19 received Ad26.COV2.S at low or high dose, single or two shots; about 5 received placebo; per-sample allocation not given. Sampling occurred on day 63 after the first vaccine or placebo injection. This receptor was taken from a person aged 18-65 years who received the Ad26.COV2.S COVID-19 vaccine or a placebo. The sample was peripheral blood, taken in a trial of Ad26.COV2.S vaccine versus placebo. The genes are TRBV4-1 and TRBJ2-6, with 11 bases lining up with TRBD2. DNA of the CDR3: TGCGCCAGCAGCCCTAAAACCGGACTAGCGGGCGCCTCTGGGGCCAACGTCCTGACTTTC. This gives the protein CASSPKTGLAGASGANVLTF.